Detailed here is one T cell receptor beta chain. The junction does not match germline at one end; this may be a read error. The germline CDR1 and CDR2 sequences are SSHAT and FNYEAQ (reference sequence). The CDR3 sequence is 18 residues long. The data originate from a study of PD-L1 blockade in urothelial cancer. Study in general: About 90% of the roughly 29 patients were men who had bladder-origin urothelial cancer. A median of approximately 150,000 T cells was found in the blood samples.

Time point noted: peripheral blood 6 weeks after treatment start. TCR analog templates of synthetic origin were spiked into each PCR. Profiled with immunoSEQ multiplex PCR; TCRdb holds only in-frame clones, not every one. The table records about 130,000 clones, more than 70% of them present only once. This TCR was recovered from a man in his forties or fifties with urothelial cancer. The V gene is TRBV7-7, the J gene TRBJ1-1; D might be TRBD1 (6 bases). The starting material was PBMCs, obtained around atezolizumab (anti-PD-L1) treatment. CDR3 sequence (DNA): TGTGCTAGCAGCTTAATTCGGGGGAGGGGACAAACGAACACTGAAGCTTTCTTT. As protein: CASSLIRGRGQTNTEAFF.